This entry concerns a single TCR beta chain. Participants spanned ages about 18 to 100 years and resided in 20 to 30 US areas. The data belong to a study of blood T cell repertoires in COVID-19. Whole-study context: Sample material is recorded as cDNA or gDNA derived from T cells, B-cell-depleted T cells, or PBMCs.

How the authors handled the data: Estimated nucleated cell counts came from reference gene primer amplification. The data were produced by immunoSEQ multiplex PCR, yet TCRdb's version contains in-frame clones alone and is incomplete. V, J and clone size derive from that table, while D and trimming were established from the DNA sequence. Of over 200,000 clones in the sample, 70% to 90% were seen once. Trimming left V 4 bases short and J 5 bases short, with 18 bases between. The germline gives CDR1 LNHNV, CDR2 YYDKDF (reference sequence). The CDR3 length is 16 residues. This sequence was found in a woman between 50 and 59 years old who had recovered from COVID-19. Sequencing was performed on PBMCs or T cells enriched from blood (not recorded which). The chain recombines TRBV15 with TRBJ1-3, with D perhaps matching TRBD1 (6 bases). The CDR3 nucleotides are TGTGCCACCAGCACCATAACGACTGGGGGCCGAAACACCATATATTTT. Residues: CATSTITTGGRNTIYF.